This T cell receptor (beta chain) appears in the sequencing data of a study of vaccination and CD4 T cells after COVID-19 (dated by TCRdb to 2021 to 2024). Turning to the overall study: SARS-CoV-2 positivity had been established in the convalescent patients by nasal swab PCR, and mild disease was recorded in several of these patients and severe disease in one. In the convalescent cohort there were six males and four females, among whom were two Hispanic individuals, seven Caucasians, two Asians and one multiracial person. Participants received two doses of either the Pfizer-BioNTech BNT162b2 vaccine (n=8) or the Moderna mRNA-1273 vaccine (n=2). Post-COVID blood samples were collected from convalescent patients a median of approximately 100 days after diagnosis, with a range of roughly 35 to 170 days. The time from the second vaccine dose to post-vaccine blood sampling had a median of roughly 79 days and ranged from roughly 12 to 241 days. Culture stimuli were overlapping spike peptide pools from SARS-CoV-2 and from the common cold coronaviruses HCoV-NL63, HCoV-OC43 and HCoV-229E. Control cultures used a CEFX viral epitope pool as positive control, an HIV-1 Nef peptide pool as negative control, or no peptide. In 9 to 11 COVID-19 convalescent patients and a few infection-naive healthy vaccine recipients, researchers compared the spike-specific CD4+ TCR repertoire from before mRNA vaccination with the repertoire from after.

Findings and caveats that apply to the study as a whole: The median count of SARS-CoV-2-reactive clonotypes went up from 20 to 25 after infection to some 38 after vaccination, although the change was not significant. In convalescent patients, nearly all vaccine-specific clones (304 of 307) were found to be mono-reactive for SARS-CoV-2 spike rather than cross-reactive with common cold coronaviruses. The number of convalescent patients in the study was relatively small, and the study did not examine early timepoints following natural infection. In convalescent patients, a median around 84% of post-vaccine SARS-CoV-2-reactive clones were detected only after vaccination, and vaccine-specific priming was suggested by this finding.

The library was generated by PCR. DNA from cultured CD4+ T cells underwent TCR sequencing with the Oncomine TCR Beta short-read assay at the Johns Hopkins FTIC core. The QIAamp micro DNA kit was used to extract genomic DNA from the cultured CD4+ T cells. The Oncomine TCR Beta libraries from cultured CD4+ T cells were pooled using unique dual indexes and then sequenced on an Illumina iSeq 100. The paper's processing steps were these. Non-productive sequences were filtered out, and CDR3s that did not start with C, did not end with F or W, or were shorter than 7 amino acids were discarded. The MANAFEST web application identified antigen-specific clonotypes by comparing peptide-stimulated wells against reference wells and other culture wells. Positive clones required FDR below 0.05, an odds ratio above 5, and productive frequency above 0.1% in at least two of three replicate wells. Clonotypes that were significantly expanded in both SARS-CoV-2 spike wells and at least one common cold coronavirus spike condition were defined as cross-reactive. CDR3 homology was assessed with Levenshtein distances (stringdist) and unrooted phylogenetic trees (ape) in R version 3.6.1. Using fastp at Q25 and MiXCR, TCRdb reprocessed the public reads and kept productive beta chains. Entries are consolidated by CDR3 protein sequence, retaining the most common genes and DNA. TCRdb, rather than the study authors, made the V and J calls. This sample holds more than 10,000 distinct CDR3 sequences; about 45% were observed only once. The ten top clones hold about 13% of the sample.

Read against the paper, the sample's treatment or condition label means: approximately nine-day PBMC culture with coronavirus spike peptide pools or control peptides (ViraFEST assay). The ViraFEST assay, used in the study, expanded antigen-specific T cells with peptide pools and then identified the expanded clonotypes through TCR sequencing. The positive SARS-CoV-2 PCR tests of the convalescent patients were dated from March to December 2020, before the Alpha, Beta and Delta variants emerged in the United States. PBMCs were cultured at 1.5 million to 2.5 million per well in IMDM supplemented with approximately 5% human AB serum and approximately 10 IU/ml IL-2, with approximately 9.2 ug/ml peptide pools added. Half of the culture medium was replaced with fresh IL-2-containing medium on days 3 and 7. After approximately 11 days of culture, CD4+ T cells were isolated by negative selection with the EasySep CD4+ T cell isolation kit. Ficoll-Paque Plus gradient centrifugation was used to isolate PBMCs from whole blood, and the isolated PBMCs were then either used fresh or cryopreserved at -140C. In general, triplicate wells were set up for every culture condition.

The CDR3 numbers 16 residues from cysteine through phenylalanine. Only the CDR3 region is kept as DNA, spanning 48 bases read in frame from base 1. V lost 4 bases and J lost 6 bases; the stretch between them is 16 bases long. For CDR1 and CDR2, the germline V gene (reference sequence) lists LGHDT and YNNKEL. This clonotype was found a few times. The antigen it binds to is not known. Base quality data are lacking; no much larger clone is found one base away. This clonotype was sampled from a human donor who had recovered from COVID-19. Input material: CD4+ T cells from blood, cultured in vitro. The chain uses TRBV3-1 and TRBJ1-6; the D gene is not confidently resolved. The CDR3: CASSLSQTDPNSPLHF. DNA sequence: TGTGCCAGCAGCCTATCTCAGACGGACCCTAATTCACCCCTCCACTTT.